A single TCR beta chain is shown here with its context. The sample is drawn from a study of cytomegalovirus exposure and HLA in healthy donors. The CDR3 sequence is 11 residues long. The germline V gene has CDR1 MNHEY and CDR2 SVGAGI. The V and J ends lost 4 bases and 12 bases respectively, with 9 bases between them. The PCR contained 60 Vbeta and 13 Jbeta primers. TCRdb's table, derived via immunoSEQ multiplex PCR, lists solely in-frame clones and lacks some. The table for this sample gives 60,000 to 100,000 clones. The sequence was collected from a man aged 25 to 45 in good health and CMV-seronegative. The sample taken for sequencing was PBMCs. V usage is TRBV6-5 and J usage is TRBJ1-4, with D hard to call. DNA of the CDR3: TGTGCCAGCAGTTTCGACGGGGAACTGTTTTTT. As protein: CASSFDGELFF.